Following are 2 T cell receptor beta chains from one sample sequenced in a study of T cells in Graves' hyperthyroidism and ophthalmopathy (dated by TCRdb to the late 2010s). The library was generated by multiplex PCR. Sequencing was carried out with an Illumina HiSeq 2000. The TCR beta CDR3 regions were amplified from the RNA transcripts. The TCR CDR3 was subjected to a first round of RT-PCR using the HTBI primer set and the Qiagen OneStep RT-PCR kit. Clones were called with MiXCR by TCRdb after fastp trimmed the public reads at Q25, and only in-frame beta chains were retained. Every distinct CDR3 protein forms one entry, paired with its most common genes and DNA. A total of almost 600,000 distinct CDR3 sequences appear in this sample, under 60% of them only once. Clones ranked in the top ten supply about 8.3% of the sample. Sequenced: peripheral blood or thyroid tissue (not recorded which). These receptors were obtained from a woman under 30 with Graves' hyperthyroidism.

This clonotype was counted ten times or more. This chain joins TRBV7-2 and TRBJ1-3; D not resolved. There are 15 residues in the CDR3. CDR1 is SGHTA and CDR2 is FQGNSA in the germline V gene. Trimming removed 3 bases from V and 0 bases from J, with 9 bases in between. The CDR3 nucleotides read TGTGCCAGCAGCTTGGTAGCCATCTCTGGAAACACCATATATTTT. Translated, it gives CASSLVAISGNTIYF.

This clonotype was counted ten times or more. This chain uses TRBV7-9 with TRBJ1-3, with TRBD1 matching over 11 bases. The CDR3 sequence is 17 residues long. Germline V CDR1 and CDR2: SEHNR, FQNEAQ (reference sequence). With V trimmed by 6 bases and J by 2 bases, 9 bases remained unmatched. For the CDR3, the DNA is TGTGCCAGCAGGAGAGGGACAGGGGGTATGCCTGGAAACACCATATATTTT. As protein: CASRRGTGGMPGNTIYF. Full variable domain (missing parts from reference TRBV7-9 and TRBJ1-3): DTGVSQNPRHKITKRGQNVTFRCDPISEHNRLYWYRQTLGQGPEFLTYFQNEAQLEKSRLLSDRFSAERPKGSFSTLEIQRTEQGDSAMYLCASRRGTGGMPGNTIYFGEGSWLTVV.